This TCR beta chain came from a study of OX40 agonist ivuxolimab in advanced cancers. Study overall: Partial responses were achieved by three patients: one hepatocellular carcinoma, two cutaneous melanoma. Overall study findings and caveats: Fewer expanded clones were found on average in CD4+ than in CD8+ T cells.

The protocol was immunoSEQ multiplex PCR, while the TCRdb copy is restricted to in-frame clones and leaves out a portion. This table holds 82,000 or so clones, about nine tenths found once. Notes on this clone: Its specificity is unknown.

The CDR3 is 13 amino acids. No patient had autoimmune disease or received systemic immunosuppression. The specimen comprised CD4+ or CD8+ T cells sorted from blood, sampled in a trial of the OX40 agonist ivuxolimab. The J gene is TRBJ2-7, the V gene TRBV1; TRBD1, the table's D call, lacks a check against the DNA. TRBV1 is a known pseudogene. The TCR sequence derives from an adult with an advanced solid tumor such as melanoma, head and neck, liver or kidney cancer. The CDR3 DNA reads TGCACCAGCAGCCCCGGGACAACCTACGAGCAGTACTTC. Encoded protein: CTSSPGTTYEQYF.